This record covers a single TCR beta chain. The data stem from a study of T cells in Graves' hyperthyroidism and ophthalmopathy. Whole-study context: Any treatment followed the collection of peripheral blood at initial diagnosis.

Ophthalmopathy cases met thresholds of Clinical Activity Score at least 3, NOSPECS grade at least 4 and duration under 3 months. Clinical symptoms, serum thyroxine, TRAb, thyroid ultrasound and orbital computed tomography informed diagnoses. The CDR3 loop spans 16 amino acids. V lost 8 bases to trimming and J lost 8 bases; unmatched junction nucleotides: 17. The germline gives CDR1 WSHSY, CDR2 SAAADI. It was RNA transcripts that yielded the amplified TCR beta CDR3 regions. With the HTBI primer set, the TCR CDR3 went through a first round of RT-PCR. TCRdb ran MiXCR on the multiplex PCR reads and lists one entry per CDR3 protein. There are around 500,000 distinct CDR3 sequences in the sample; about 20% occur only once, and about 49% lies in the top ten.

The rearrangement links TRBV10-2 to TRBJ2-3, with 9 bases aligning to TRBD1. This receptor was identified in a woman in her seventies with Graves' ophthalmopathy. Sequenced input: blood. In DNA, the CDR3 is TGCGCCAGCGCTGCCTTCCGAGGACAGGGGAGTAGTACGCAGTATTTT. Its protein is CASAAFRGQGSSTQYF.